The 2 T cell receptor beta chains reported below all come from one sample, sequenced in a study of cytomegalovirus exposure and HLA in healthy donors (dated by TCRdb to about 2017). Library preparation employed the immunoSEQ multiplex PCR assay. For the multiplex PCR, a mixture combining 60 forward primers for TCR Vbeta segments and 13 reverse primers for TCR Jbeta segments was used. As stored in TCRdb, this immuneACCESS dataset retains in-frame rearrangements with V and J assigned. A fraction of the clones does not appear; measured against another copy, unresolved V genes explain less than half of the discrepancy, and the remainder lacks a known reason. Here the sample has fewer than 200,000 clones; around 78% occur a single time. Approximately 0.76% of the sample lies in the top ten. The specimen was PBMCs. These receptors were collected from a female donor in good health and CMV-seronegative.

The CDR3 nucleotides are TGTGCCAGCAGCGCTCAGGGGGCTAACACTGAAGCTTTCTTT. The encoded protein is CASSAQGANTEAFF. This sequence joins TRBV7-2 and TRBJ1-1; the match to TRBD1 covers 8 bases. CDR1 is SGHTA, CDR2 FQGNSA, per germline. The CDR3 contains 14 residues. Trimming took 5 bases from V and 2 from J; bases not matched to a gene: 4.

The chain carries TRBV5-8 and TRBJ1-1; D is unclear. Deletions cut 1 base from V and 10 bases from J, with 8 bases between. From germline, CDR1 is SGHTS and CDR2 YDEGEE. The CDR3 consists of 11 residues. CDR3 in DNA: TGTGCCAGCAGCTTGACTGGAGGAGCTTTCTTT. It specifies CASSLTGGAFF.